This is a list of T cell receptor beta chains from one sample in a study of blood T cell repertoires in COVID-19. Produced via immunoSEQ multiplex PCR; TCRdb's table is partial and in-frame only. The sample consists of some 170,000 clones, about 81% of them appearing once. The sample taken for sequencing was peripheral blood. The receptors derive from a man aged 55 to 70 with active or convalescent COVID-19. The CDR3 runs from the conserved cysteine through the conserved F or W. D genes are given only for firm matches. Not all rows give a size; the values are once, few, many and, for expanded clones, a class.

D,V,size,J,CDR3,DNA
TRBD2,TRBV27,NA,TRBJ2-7,CASSVSGVNPYEQYF,TGTGCCAGCAGTGTAAGCGGGGTAAACCCCTACGAGCAGTACTTC
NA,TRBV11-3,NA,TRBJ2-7,CASSYPSTGSSYEQYF,TGTGCCAGCAGCTACCCCTCGACTGGTAGCTCCTACGAGCAGTACTTC
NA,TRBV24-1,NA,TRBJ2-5,CATSDLAGTFETQYF,TGTGCCACCAGTGATTTGGCGGGGACCTTTGAGACCCAGTACTTC
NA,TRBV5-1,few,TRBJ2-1,CASSARSRDNEQFF,TGCGCCAGCAGCGCACGAAGTAGAGACAATGAGCAGTTCTTC
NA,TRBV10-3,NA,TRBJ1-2,CAISESTANRVRGYTF,TGTGCCATCAGTGAGTCGACCGCCAACAGGGTCCGTGGCTACACCTTC
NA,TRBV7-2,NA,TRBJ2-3,CASSRVTGLPTDTQYF,TGTGCCAGCAGCCGTGTGACGGGACTTCCCACAGATACGCAGTATTTT
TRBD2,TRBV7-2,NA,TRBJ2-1,CASSPYGLAGGVVYEQFF,TGTGCCAGCAGCCCGTACGGACTAGCGGGAGGAGTAGTCTATGAGCAGTTCTTC
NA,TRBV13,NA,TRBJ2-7,CASSLGSWAGSYEQYF,TGTGCCAGCAGCTTAGGAAGTTGGGCAGGATCCTACGAGCAGTACTTC
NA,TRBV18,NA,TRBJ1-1,CASSLDSDTEAFF,TGTGCCAGCTCACTGGACAGCGACACTGAAGCTTTCTTT
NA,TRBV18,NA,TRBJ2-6,CASSPSQGVAGANILTF,TGTGCCAGCTCACCGTCACAGGGAGTCGCTGGGGCCAACATCCTGACTTTC
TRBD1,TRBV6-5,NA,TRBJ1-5,CASSRGQDDQPQHF,TGTGCCAGCAGTAGAGGACAGGACGATCAGCCCCAGCATTTT
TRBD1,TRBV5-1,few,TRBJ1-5,CASSLGGQGHQPQHF,TGCGCCAGCAGCTTGGGTGGACAGGGACATCAGCCCCAGCATTTT
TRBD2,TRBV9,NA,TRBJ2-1,CASSVSPREGYNEQFF,TGTGCCAGCAGCGTTTCTCCCCGGGAGGGGTACAATGAGCAGTTCTTC
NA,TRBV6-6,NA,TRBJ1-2,CASSPEGSTNYGYTF,TGTGCCAGCAGTCCCGAGGGTAGTACAAACTATGGCTACACCTTC
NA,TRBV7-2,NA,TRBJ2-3,CASSLKSGSITDTQYF,TGTGCCAGCAGCTTGAAATCGGGGTCCATCACAGATACGCAGTATTTT
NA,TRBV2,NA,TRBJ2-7,CASSYRDSYEQYF,TGTGCCAGCAGTTACAGGGATTCCTACGAGCAGTACTTC
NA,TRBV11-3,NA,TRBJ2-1,CASSLASSYNEQFF,TGTGCCAGCAGCTTGGCCAGCTCCTACAATGAGCAGTTCTTC
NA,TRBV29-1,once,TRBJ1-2,CSVEAANYGYTF,TGCAGCGTTGAGGCAGCTAACTATGGCTACACCTTC
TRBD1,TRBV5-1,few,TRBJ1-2,CASSSAGTGGNGYTF,TGCGCCAGCAGCTCTGCTGGGACAGGGGGAAATGGCTACACCTTC
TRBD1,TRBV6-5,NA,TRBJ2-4,CASISGTVLGNIQYF,TGTGCCAGCATCTCCGGGACAGTTCTCGGAAACATTCAGTACTTC
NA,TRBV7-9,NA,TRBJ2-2,CASSIGGNTGELFF,TGTGCCAGCAGCATTGGGGGCAACACCGGGGAGCTGTTTTTT
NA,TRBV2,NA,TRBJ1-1,CASMQGPMNTEAFF,TGTGCCAGCATGCAGGGGCCCATGAACACTGAAGCTTTCTTT
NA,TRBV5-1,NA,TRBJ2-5,CASSRTEYQETQYF,TGCGCCAGCAGCAGGACAGAGTACCAAGAGACCCAGTACTTC
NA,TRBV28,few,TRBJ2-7,CASSPPEAYEQYF,TGTGCCAGCAGTCCTCCGGAGGCCTACGAGCAGTACTTC
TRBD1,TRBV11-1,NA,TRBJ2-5,CASSLTGQGEETQYF,TGTGCCAGCAGCTTAACGGGACAGGGGGAAGAGACCCAGTACTTC
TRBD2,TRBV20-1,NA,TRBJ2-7,CSASSAGGLYEQYF,TGCAGTGCTAGTAGTGCGGGGGGTTTGTACGAGCAGTACTTC
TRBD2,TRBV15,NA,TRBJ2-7,CATSRDRGVAGPARGEQYF,TGTGCCACCAGCAGAGATCGGGGGGTAGCGGGGCCAGCTCGAGGAGAGCAGTACTTC
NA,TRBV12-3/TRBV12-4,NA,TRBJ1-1,CASSPGVNTEAFF,TGTGCCAGCAGCCCCGGGGTGAACACTGAAGCTTTCTTT